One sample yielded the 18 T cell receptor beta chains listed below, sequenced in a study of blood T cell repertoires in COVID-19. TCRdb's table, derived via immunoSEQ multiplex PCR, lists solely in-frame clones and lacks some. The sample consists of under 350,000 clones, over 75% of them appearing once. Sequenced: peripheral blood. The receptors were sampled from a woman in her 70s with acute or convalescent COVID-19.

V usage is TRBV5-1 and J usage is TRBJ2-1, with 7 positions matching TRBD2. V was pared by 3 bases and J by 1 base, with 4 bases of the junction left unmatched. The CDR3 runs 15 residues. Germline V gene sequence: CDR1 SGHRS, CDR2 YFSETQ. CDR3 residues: CASSSWGGSYNEQFF. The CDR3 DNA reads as TGCGCCAGCAGCTCCTGGGGGGGGTCCTACAATGAGCAGTTCTTC.

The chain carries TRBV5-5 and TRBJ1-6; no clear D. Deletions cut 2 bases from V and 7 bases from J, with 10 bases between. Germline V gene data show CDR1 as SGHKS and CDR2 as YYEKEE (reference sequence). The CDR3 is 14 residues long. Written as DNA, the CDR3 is TGTGCCAGCAGCTTCTCCGGGGAAAATTCACCCCTCCACTTT. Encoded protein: CASSFSGENSPLHF. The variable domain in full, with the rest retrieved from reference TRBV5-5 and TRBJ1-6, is DAGVTQSPTHLIKTRGQQVTLRCSPISGHKSVSWYQQVLGQGPQFIFQYYEKEERGRGNFPDRFSARQFPNYSSELNVNALLLGDSALYLCASSFSGENSPLHFGNGTRLTVT.

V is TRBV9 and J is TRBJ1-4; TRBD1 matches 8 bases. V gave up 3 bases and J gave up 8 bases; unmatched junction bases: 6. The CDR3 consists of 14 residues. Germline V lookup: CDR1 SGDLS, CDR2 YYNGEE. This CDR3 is CASSETGVREKLFF. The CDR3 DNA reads TGTGCCAGCAGCGAGACAGGGGTTCGGGAAAAACTGTTTTTT.

The CDR3 reads CASSPNKGWRNQPQHF. The CDR3 DNA reads TGTGCCAGCAGTCCGAACAAGGGGTGGCGCAATCAGCCCCAGCATTTT. The chain has TRBV28 and TRBJ1-5; tentatively, D is TRBD1 (5 bases). The germline V and J ends were trimmed by 5 bases and 2 bases, with 16 bases remaining between them. Germline V gene data show CDR1 as MDHEN and CDR2 as SYDVKM. This CDR3 spans 16 amino acids.

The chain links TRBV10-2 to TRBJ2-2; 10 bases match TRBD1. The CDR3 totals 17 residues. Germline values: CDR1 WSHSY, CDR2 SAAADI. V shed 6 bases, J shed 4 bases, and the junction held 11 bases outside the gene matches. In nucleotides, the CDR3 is TGCGCCAGCAGCGAGGCCCGGACAGGGGGGCGCACCGGGGAGCTGTTTTTT. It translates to CASSEARTGGRTGELFF.

As DNA, the CDR3 is TGTGCCAGCAGCGTAGGTCTCGTTGACACTGAAGCTTTCTTT. Its protein product is CASSVGLVDTEAFF. The V gene is TRBV9, the J gene TRBJ1-1; D unresolved. The CDR3 spans 14 residues. Trimming took off 0 bases at V and 3 bases at J, with 9 bases between the two ends. Germline CDR1 reads SGDLS; CDR2 reads YYNGEE.

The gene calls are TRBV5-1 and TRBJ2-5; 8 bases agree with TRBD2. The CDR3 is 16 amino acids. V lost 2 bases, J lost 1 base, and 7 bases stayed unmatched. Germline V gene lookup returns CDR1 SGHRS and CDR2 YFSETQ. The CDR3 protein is CASSFTSGLVQETQYF. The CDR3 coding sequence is TGCGCCAGCAGCTTTACTAGCGGCCTAGTCCAAGAGACCCAGTACTTC. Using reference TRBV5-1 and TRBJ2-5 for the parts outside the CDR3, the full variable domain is KAGVTQTPRYLIKTRGQQVTLSCSPISGHRSVSWYQQTPGQGLQFLFEYFSETQRNKGNFPGRFSGRQFSNSRSEMNVSTLELGDSALYLCASSFTSGLVQETQYFGPGTRLLVL.

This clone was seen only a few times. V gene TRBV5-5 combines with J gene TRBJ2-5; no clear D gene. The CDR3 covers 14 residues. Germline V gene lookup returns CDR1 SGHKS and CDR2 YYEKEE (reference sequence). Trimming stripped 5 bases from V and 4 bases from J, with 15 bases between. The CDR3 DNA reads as TGTGCCAGCAGACCACCAGACTTCGCAGAGACCCAGTACTTC. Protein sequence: CASRPPDFAETQYF.

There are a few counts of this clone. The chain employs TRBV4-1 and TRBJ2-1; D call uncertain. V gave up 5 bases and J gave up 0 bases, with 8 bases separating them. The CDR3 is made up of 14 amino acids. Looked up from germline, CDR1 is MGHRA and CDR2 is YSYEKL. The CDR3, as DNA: TGCGCCAGCAGCGGTTGGCACTCCTACAATGAGCAGTTCTTC. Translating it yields CASSGWHSYNEQFF.

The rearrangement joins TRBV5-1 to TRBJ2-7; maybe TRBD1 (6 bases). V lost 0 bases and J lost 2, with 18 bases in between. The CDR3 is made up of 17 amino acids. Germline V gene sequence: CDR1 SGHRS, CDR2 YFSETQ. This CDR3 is CASSLGGGQGLTYEQYF. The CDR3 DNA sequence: TGCGCCAGCAGCTTGGGGGGCGGGCAGGGGCTCACCTACGAGCAGTACTTC.

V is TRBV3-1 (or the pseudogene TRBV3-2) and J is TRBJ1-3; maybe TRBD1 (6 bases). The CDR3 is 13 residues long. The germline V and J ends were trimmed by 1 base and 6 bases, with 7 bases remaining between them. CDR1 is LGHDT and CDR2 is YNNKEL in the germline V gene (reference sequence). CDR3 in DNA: TGTGCCAGCAGCCAAGCAGGGGTAAACACCATATATTTT. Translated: CASSQAGVNTIYF.

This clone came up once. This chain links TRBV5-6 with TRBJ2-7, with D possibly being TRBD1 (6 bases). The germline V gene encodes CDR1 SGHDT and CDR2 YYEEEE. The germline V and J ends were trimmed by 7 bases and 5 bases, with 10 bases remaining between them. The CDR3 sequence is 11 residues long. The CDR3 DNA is TGTGCCAGCCAGACAGGAGACGAGCAGTACTTC. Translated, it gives CASQTGDEQYF.

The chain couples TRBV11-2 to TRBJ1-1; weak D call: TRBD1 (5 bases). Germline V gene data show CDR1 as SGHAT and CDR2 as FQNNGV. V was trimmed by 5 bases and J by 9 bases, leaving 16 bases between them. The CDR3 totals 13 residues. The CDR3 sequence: CASSGRGRLKAFF. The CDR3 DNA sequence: TGTGCCAGCAGCGGGCGGGGACGCCTAAAAGCTTTCTTT.

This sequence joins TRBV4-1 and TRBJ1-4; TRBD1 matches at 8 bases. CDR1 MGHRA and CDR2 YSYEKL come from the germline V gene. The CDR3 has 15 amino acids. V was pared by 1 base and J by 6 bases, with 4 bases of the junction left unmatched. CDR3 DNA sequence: TGCGCCAGCAGCCAAGGGACAGGGTCATATGAAAAACTGTTTTTT. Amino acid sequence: CASSQGTGSYEKLFF.

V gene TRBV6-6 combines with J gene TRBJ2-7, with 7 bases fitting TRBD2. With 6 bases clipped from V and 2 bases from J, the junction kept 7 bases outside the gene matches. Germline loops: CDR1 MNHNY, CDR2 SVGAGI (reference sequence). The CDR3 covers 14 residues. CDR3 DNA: TGTGCCAGCAGAGAACGGGGGACTACCTACGAGCAGTACTTC. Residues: CASRERGTTYEQYF.

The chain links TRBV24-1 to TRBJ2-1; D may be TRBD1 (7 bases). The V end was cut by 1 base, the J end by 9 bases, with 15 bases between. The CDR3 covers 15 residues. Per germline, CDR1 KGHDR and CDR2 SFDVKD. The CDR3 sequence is CATSDFSGGWSEQFF. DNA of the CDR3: TGTGCCACCAGTGATTTTTCAGGGGGGTGGAGTGAGCAGTTCTTC.

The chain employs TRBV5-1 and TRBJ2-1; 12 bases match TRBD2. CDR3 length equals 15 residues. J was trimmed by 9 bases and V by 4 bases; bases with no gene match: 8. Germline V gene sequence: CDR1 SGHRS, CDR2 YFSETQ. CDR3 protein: CASSRTSGERVEQFF. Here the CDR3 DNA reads TGCGCCAGCAGCCGGACTAGCGGGGAAAGGGTTGAGCAGTTCTTC.

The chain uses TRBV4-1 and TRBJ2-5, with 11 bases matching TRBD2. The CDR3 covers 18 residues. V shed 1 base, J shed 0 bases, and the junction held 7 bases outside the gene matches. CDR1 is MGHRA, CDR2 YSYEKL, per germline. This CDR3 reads CASSQVAPSGGYQETQYF. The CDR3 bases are TGCGCCAGCAGCCAAGTCGCCCCTAGCGGGGGGTACCAAGAGACCCAGTACTTC.